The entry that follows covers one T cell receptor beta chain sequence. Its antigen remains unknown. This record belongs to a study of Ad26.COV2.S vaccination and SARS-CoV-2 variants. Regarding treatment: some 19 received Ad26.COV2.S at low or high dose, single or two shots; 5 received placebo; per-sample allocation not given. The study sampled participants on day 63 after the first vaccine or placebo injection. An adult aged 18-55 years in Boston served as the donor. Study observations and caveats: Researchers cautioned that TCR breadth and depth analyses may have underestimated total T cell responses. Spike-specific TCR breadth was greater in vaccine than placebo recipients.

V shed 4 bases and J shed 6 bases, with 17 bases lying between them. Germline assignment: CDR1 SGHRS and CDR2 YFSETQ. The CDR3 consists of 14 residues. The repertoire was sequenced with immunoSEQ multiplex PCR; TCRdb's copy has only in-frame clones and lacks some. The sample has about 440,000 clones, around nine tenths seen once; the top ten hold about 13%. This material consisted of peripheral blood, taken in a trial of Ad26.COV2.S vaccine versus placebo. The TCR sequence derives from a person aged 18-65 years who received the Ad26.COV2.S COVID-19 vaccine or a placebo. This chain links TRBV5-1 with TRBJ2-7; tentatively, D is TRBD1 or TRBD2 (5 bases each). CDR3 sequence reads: CASSRGTGSAEQYF. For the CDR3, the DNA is TGCGCCAGCAGCCGGGGAACAGGCTCAGCCGAGCAGTACTTC.